One and the same sample provided the 5 T cell receptor beta chains below, sequenced in a study of cytomegalovirus exposure and HLA in healthy donors. The primer mix had 60 Vbeta and 13 Jbeta primers. Profiled with immunoSEQ multiplex PCR; TCRdb holds only in-frame clones, not every one. The sample has roughly 150,000 clones, roughly 75% seen once. Sequenced material: PBMCs. All receptors derive from a man between 18 and 29 years old in good health and CMV-seropositive.

This clone turned up a few times. The genes are TRBV30 and TRBJ2-7; 8 bases align to TRBD1. CDR3 length: 14 amino acids. V was pared by 3 bases and J by 0 bases, with 4 bases of the junction left unmatched. Germline CDR1 reads GTSNPN; CDR2 reads SVGIG (reference sequence). The CDR3 spells CAWRDRVSSYEQYF. Written as DNA, the CDR3 is TGTGCCTGGAGGGACAGGGTTAGCTCCTACGAGCAGTACTTC.

The table lists this clone with a few counts. This chain joins TRBV2 and TRBJ2-7; D is perhaps TRBD2 (5 bases). This CDR3 is built from 14 residues. Trimming took 1 base from V and 0 from J, leaving 7 bases between them. CDR1 SNHLY and CDR2 FYNNEI come from the germline V gene. The CDR3 reads CASSEGLASYEQYF. CDR3 DNA: TGTGCCAGCAGTGAAGGTCTAGCCTCCTACGAGCAGTACTTC. The entire variable domain, with the rest obtained from reference TRBV2 and TRBJ2-7, is as follows: EPEVTQTPSHQVTQMGQEVILRCVPISNHLYFYWYRQILGQKVEFLVSFYNNEISEKSEIFDDQFSVERPDGSNFTLKIRSTKLEDSAMYFCASSEGLASYEQYFGPGTRLTVT.

The rearrangement joins TRBV5-1 to TRBJ1-1; 8 bases match TRBD1. The ends lost 4 bases at V and 1 base at J; junction bases unmatched: 15. The germline V gene has CDR1 SGHRS and CDR2 YFSETQ. The CDR3 spans 18 residues. The CDR3 protein is CASSLGQARAYSNTEAFF. The DNA for the CDR3 is TGCGCCAGCAGCCTGGGACAGGCCAGGGCCTACTCGAACACTGAAGCTTTCTTT.

The rearrangement links TRBV5-1 to TRBJ2-5; 9 bases align to TRBD2. Germline lookup yields CDR1 SGHRS and CDR2 YFSETQ. There are 14 residues in the CDR3. The J segment lost 4 bases and the V segment lost 4 bases, leaving 5 bases of the junction unmatched. CDR3 amino acids: CASSTQTSGETQYF. The CDR3, as DNA: TGCGCCAGCAGCACACAGACTAGCGGAGAGACCCAGTACTTC.

The chain links TRBV19 to TRBJ2-7; TRBD2 might be the D (5 bases). Germline CDR1 is LNHDA and CDR2 is SQIVND (reference sequence). This CDR3 contains 16 residues. V was trimmed by 3 bases and J by 2 bases, leaving 17 bases between them. The CDR3 DNA sequence: TGTGCCAGTAGTATGGGCATCGGGGTAAGTCCCTACGAGCAGTACTTC. It translates to CASSMGIGVSPYEQYF. The full variable domain, completed using reference TRBV19 and TRBJ2-7, is DGGITQSPKYLFRKEGQNVTLSCEQNLNHDAMYWYRQDPGQGLRLIYYSQIVNDFQKGDIAEGYSVSREKKESFPLTVTSAQKNPTAFYLCASSMGIGVSPYEQYFGPGTRLTVT.